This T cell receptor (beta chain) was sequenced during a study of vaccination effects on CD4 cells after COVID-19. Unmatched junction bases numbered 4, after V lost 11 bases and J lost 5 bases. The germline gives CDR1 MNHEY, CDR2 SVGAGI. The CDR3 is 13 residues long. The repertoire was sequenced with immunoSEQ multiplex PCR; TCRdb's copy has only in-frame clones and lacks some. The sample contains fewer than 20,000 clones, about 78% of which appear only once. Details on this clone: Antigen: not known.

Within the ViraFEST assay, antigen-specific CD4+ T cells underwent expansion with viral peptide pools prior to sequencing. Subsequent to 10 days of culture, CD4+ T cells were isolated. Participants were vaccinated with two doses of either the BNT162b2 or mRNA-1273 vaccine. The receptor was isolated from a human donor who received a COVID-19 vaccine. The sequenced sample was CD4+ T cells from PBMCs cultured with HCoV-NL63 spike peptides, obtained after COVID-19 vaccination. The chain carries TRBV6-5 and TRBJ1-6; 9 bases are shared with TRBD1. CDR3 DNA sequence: TGTGCCTTAGGGACAGGGAATAATTCACCCCTCCACTTT. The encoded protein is CALGTGNNSPLHF.